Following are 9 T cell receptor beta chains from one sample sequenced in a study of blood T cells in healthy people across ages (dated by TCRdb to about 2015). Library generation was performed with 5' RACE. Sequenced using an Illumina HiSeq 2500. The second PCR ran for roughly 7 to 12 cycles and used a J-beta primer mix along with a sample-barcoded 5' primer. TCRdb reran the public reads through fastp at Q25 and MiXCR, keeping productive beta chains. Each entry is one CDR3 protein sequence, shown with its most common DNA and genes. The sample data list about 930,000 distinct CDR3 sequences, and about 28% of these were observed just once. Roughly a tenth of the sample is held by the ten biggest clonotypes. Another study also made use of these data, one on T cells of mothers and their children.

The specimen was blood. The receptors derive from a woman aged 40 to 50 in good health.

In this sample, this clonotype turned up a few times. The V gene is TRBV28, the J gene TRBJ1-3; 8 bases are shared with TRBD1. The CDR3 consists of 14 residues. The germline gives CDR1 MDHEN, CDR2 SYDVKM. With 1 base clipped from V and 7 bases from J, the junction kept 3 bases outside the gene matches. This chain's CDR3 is CASSLSHRGNTIYF. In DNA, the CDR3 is TGTGCCAGCAGTTTATCCCACAGGGGGAACACCATATATTTT.

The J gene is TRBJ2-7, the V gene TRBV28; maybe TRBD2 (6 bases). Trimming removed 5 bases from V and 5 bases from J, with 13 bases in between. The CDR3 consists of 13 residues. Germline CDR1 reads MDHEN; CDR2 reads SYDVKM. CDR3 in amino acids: CASSRDSLDEQYF. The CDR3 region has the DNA TGTGCCAGCAGTAGGGACTCCCTCGACGAGCAGTACTTC. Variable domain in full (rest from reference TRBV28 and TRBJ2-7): DVKVTQSSRYLVKRTGEKVFLECVQDMDHENMFWYRQDPGLGLRLIYFSYDVKMKEKGDIPEGYSVSREKKERFSLILESASTNQTSMYLCASSRDSLDEQYFGPGTRLTVT.

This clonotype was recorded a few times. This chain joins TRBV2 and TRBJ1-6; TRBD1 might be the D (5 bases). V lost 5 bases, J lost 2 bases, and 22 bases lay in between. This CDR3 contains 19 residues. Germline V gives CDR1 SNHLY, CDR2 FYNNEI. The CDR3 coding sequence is TGTGCCAGCAGTCATAACGATGTTAAGGGGAGGGCCTATAATTCACCCCTCCACTTT. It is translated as CASSHNDVKGRAYNSPLHF.

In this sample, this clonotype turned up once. The CDR3 region is CASSLGGRTGAFF. CDR3 bases: TGTGCCAGCAGCTTAGGCGGCCGTACGGGGGCTTTCTTT. The chain carries TRBV11-2 and TRBJ1-1; no definite D call. Trimming cost V 1 base and J 11 bases, with 14 bases left between them. The CDR3 totals 13 residues. Per germline, CDR1 SGHAT and CDR2 FQNNGV.

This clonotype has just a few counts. The CDR3 nucleotides read TGCAGCGGTGGGGGCCTCCAAGAGACCCAGTACTTC. It codes for CSGGGLQETQYF. The chain joins TRBV29-1 to TRBJ2-5; tentative D call: TRBD1 (6 bases). Trimming shortened V by 7 bases and J by 1 base, and 10 bases separated the two germline ends. This CDR3 has 12 residues. Germline V lookup: CDR1 SQVTM, CDR2 ANQGSEA.

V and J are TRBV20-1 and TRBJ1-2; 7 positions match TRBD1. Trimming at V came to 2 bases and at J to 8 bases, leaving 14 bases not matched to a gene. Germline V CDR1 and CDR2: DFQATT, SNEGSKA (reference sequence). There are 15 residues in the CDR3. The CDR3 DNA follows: TGCAGTGCTAGACTGTCCGGGACAGCCCCACGGGGCTACACCTTC. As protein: CSARLSGTAPRGYTF.

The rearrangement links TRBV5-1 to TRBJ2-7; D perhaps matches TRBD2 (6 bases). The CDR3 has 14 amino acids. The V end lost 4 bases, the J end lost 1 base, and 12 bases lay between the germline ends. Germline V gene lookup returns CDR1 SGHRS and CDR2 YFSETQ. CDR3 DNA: TGCGCCAGCAGCGCGGGGCGGCTATCCTACGAGCAGTACTTC. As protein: CASSAGRLSYEQYF.

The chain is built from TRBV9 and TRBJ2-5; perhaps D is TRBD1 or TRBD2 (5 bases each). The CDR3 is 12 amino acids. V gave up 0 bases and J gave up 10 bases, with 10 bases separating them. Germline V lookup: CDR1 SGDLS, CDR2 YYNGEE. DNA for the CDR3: TGTGCCAGCAGCGTAGACGAGGGGAGCCAGTACTTC. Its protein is CASSVDEGSQYF.

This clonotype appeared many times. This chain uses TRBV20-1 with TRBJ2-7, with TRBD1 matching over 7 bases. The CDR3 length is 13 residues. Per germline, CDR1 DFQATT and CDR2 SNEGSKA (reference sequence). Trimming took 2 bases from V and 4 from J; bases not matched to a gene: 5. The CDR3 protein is CSARKDRNYEQYF. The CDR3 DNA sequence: TGCAGTGCTAGAAAGGACAGGAATTACGAGCAGTACTTC.